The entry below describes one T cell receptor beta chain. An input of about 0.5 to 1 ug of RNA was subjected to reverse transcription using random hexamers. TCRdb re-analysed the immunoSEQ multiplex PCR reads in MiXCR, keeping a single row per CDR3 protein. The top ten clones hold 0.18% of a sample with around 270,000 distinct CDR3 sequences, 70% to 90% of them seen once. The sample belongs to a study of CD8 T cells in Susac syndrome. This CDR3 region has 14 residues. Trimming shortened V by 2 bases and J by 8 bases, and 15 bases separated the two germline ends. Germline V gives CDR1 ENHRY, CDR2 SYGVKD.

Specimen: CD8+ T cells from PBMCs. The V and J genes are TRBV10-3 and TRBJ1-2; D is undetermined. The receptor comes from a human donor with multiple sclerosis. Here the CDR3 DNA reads TGTGCCATCAGTGAGGTGTCAGCGAGTAAGGGCTACACCTTC. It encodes CAISEVSASKGYTF.